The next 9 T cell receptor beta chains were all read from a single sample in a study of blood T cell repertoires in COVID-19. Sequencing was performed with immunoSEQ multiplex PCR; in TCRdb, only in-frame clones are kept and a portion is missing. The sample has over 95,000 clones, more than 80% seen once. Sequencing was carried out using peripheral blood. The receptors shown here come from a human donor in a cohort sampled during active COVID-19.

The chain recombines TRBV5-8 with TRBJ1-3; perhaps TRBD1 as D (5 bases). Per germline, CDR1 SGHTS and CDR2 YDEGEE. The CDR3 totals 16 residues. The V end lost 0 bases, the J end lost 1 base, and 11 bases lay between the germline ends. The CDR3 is CASSLDWGVSGNTIYF. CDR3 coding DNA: TGTGCCAGCAGCTTGGACTGGGGGGTATCTGGAAACACCATATATTTT.

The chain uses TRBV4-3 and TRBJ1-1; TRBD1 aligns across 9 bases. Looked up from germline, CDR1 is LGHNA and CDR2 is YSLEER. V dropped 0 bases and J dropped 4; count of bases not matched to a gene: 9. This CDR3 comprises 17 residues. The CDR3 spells CASSQEEGETGGTEAFF. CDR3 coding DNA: TGCGCCAGCAGCCAAGAAGAGGGCGAGACAGGGGGCACTGAAGCTTTCTTT.

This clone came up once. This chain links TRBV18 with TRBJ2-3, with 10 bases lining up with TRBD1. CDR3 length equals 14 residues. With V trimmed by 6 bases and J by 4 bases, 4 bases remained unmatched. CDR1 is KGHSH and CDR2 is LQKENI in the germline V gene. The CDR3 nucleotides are TGTGCCAGCTCCCGGACAGGGGGGTCAGATACGCAGTATTTT. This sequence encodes CASSRTGGSDTQYF.

DNA for the CDR3: TGCGCCAGCAGCGTGACAGGGGGGACAGATACGCAGTATTTT. It is translated as CASSVTGGTDTQYF. V and J are TRBV5-1 and TRBJ2-3; 9 positions agree with TRBD1. Germline loops: CDR1 SGHRS, CDR2 YFSETQ. This CDR3 has 14 amino acids. The V segment lost 4 bases and the J segment 3 bases; nucleotides outside the gene matches: 3.

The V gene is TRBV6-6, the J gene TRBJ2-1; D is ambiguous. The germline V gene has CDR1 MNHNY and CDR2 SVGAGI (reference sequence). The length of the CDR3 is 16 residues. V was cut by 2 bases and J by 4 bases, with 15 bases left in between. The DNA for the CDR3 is TGTGCCAGCAGTTACCCGGCGGCAATTGAATACAATGAGCAGTTCTTC. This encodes CASSYPAAIEYNEQFF.

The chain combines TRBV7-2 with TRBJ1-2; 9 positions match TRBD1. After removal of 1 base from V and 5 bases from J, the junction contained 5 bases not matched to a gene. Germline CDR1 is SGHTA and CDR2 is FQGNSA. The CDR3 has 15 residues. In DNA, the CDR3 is TGTGCCAGCAGCTTAGACAGGGGGCAGTATTATGGCTACACCTTC. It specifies CASSLDRGQYYGYTF. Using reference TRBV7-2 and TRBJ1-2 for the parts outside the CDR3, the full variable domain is GAGVSQSPSNKVTEKGKDVELRCDPISGHTALYWYRQSLGQGLEFLIYFQGNSAPDKSGLPSDRFSAERTGGSVSTLTIQRTQQEDSAVYLCASSLDRGQYYGYTFGSGTRLTVV.

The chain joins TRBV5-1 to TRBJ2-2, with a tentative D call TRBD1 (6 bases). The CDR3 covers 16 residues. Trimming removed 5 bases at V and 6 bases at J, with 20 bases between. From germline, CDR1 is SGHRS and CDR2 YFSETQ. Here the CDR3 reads CASREQGPLRAGELFF. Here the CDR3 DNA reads TGCGCCAGCAGGGAACAGGGACCGCTGAGAGCCGGGGAGCTGTTTTTT.

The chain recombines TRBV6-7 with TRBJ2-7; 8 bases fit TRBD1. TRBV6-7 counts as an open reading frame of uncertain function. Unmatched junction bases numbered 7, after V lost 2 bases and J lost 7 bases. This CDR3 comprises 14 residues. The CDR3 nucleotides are TGTGCCAGCAGTTACGGCAGGGGGCTGGGGGAGCAGTACTTC. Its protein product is CASSYGRGLGEQYF.

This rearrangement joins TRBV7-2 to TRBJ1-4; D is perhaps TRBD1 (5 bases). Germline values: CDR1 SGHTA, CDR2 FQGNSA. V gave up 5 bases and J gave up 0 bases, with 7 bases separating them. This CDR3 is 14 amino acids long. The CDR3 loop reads CASSLQATNEKLFF. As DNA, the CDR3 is TGTGCCAGCAGCCTACAGGCAACTAATGAAAAACTGTTTTTT.